The clone carrying this TCR beta chain was detected ten times or more. This CDR3 is built from 12 residues. The germline V gene has CDR1 DFQATT and CDR2 SNEGSKA (reference sequence). V was trimmed by 6 bases and J by 1 base, leaving 9 bases between them. TCRdb re-called the 5' RACE reads through MiXCR, storing one row per CDR3 protein. The sample has about 54,000 distinct CDR3 sequences; 17% are singletons. The clonotype was recovered from a female donor with breast cancer. The chain recombines TRBV20-1 with TRBJ1-1; D is unclear. Sequencing was performed on naive CD4+ T cells sorted from blood. Noted subset: naive CD4+ T cells, CD4+CD45RA+CD25-. The CDR3 protein is CSAPNRNTEAFF. For the CDR3, the DNA is TGCAGTGCGCCAAACAGGAACACTGAAGCTTTCTTT.